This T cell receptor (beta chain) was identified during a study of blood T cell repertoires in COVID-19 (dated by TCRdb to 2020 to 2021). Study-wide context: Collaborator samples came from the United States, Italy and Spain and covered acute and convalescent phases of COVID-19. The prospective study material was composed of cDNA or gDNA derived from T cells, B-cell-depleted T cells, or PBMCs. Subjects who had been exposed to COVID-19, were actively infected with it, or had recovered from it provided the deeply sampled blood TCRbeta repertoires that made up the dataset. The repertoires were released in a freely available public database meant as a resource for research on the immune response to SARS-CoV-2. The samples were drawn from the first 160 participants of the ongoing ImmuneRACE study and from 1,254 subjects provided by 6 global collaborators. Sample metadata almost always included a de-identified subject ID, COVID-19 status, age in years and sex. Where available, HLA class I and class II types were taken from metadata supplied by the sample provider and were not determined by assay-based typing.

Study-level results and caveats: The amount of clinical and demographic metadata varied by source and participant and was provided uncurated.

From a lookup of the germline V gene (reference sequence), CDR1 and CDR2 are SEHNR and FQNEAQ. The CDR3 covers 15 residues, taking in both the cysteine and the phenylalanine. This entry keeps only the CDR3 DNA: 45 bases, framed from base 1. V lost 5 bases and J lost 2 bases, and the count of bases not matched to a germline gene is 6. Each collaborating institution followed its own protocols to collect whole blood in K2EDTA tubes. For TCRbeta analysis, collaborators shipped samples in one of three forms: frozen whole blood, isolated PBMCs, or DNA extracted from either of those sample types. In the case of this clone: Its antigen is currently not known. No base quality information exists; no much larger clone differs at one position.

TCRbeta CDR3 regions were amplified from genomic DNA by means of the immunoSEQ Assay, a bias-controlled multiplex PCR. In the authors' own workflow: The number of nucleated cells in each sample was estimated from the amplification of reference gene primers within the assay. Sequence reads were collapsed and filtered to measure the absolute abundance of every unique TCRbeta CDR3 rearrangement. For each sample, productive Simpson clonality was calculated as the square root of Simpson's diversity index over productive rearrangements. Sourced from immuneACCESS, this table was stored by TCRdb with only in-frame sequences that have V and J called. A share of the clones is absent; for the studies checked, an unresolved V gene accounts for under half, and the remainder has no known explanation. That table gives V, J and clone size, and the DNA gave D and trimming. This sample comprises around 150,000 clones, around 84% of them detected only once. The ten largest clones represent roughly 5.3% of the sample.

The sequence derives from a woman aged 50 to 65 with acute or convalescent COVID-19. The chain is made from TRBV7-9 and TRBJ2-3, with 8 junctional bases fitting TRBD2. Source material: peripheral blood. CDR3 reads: CASSQQAGVTDTQYF. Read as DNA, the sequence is TGTGCCAGCAGCCAACAAGCGGGGGTCACAGATACGCAGTATTTT.